These 24 T cell receptor beta chains came from one sample sequenced in a study of regulatory T cells in long-lasting Graves disease. HTBI primers from iRepertoire and Arm-PCR of CDR3 regions yielded the TCR beta libraries. TCRdb fed the multiplex PCR reads into MiXCR, producing one record per CDR3 protein. This table holds a few hundred thousand distinct CDR3 sequences, 12% to 15% found once. Documented time point: newly diagnosed GD, antithyroid drugs for less than 3 months. Isolated PBMC RNA provided the starting material for the TCR library. The same data also contributed to another study, on T cells in Graves' hyperthyroidism and ophthalmopathy.

The specimen comprised peripheral blood mononuclear cells (PBMCs), sampled at new diagnosis, from a patient treated with antithyroid drugs. The receptors stem from a woman aged 50 to 60 with Graves disease.

This clonotype occurred many times. The rearrangement joins TRBV3-1 to TRBJ2-3; 12 nucleotides agree with TRBD2. V was clipped by 1 base and J by 2 bases; unmatched bases: 4. The germline V gene encodes CDR1 LGHDT and CDR2 YNNKEL (reference sequence). The length of the CDR3 is 17 residues. The CDR3 reads CASSQGLAGVYTDTQYF. CDR3 nucleotides: TGTGCCAGCAGCCAAGGACTAGCGGGAGTGTACACAGATACGCAGTATTTT.

V and J are TRBV7-9 and TRBJ2-5; TRBD2 might be the D (6 bases). Germline-derived CDR1 and CDR2 are SEHNR and FQNEAQ (reference sequence). V was trimmed by 5 bases and J by 5 bases, leaving 15 bases between them. This CDR3 spans 14 amino acids. CDR3 in amino acids: CASSPQFGGETQYF. The CDR3 nucleotides read TGTGCCAGCAGCCCCCAGTTTGGGGGGGAGACCCAGTACTTC.

This clonotype was observed many times. The chain is built from TRBV11-2 and TRBJ2-1; D gene unclear. The germline V gene encodes CDR1 SGHAT and CDR2 FQNNGV. This CDR3 region has 15 residues. Trimming pared 3 bases from V and 4 bases from J, leaving 13 bases between. The CDR3 here is CASSFDKGSYNEQFF. CDR3 sequence (DNA): TGTGCCAGCAGCTTCGATAAGGGATCATACAATGAGCAGTTCTTC.

This rearrangement joins TRBV12-3 or TRBV12-4 to TRBJ1-2; a weak D match, TRBD1 (5 bases). The length of the CDR3 is 13 residues. V lost 3 bases, J lost 4 bases, and 9 bases lay in between. Here the CDR3 DNA reads TGTGCCAGCAGTTTTGACAGCAGCTATGGCTACACCTTC. Translating gives CASSFDSSYGYTF.

At least ten counts were recorded for this clonotype. The V call is TRBV6-1, the J call TRBJ1-1; D call uncertain. Trimming took off 5 bases at V and 1 base at J, with 14 bases between the two ends. Germline V gene lookup returns CDR1 MNHNS and CDR2 SASEGT. This CDR3 spans 15 amino acids. The CDR3 reads CASSPWSQQNTEAFF. In DNA, the CDR3 is TGTGCCAGCAGTCCCTGGTCACAGCAGAACACTGAAGCTTTCTTT.

This clonotype was seen ten or more times. The V and J genes are TRBV28 and TRBJ2-3, with TRBD2 identical over 8 bases. The CDR3 consists of 14 residues. CDR1 and CDR2 from the germline V gene are MDHEN and SYDVKM. The V segment lost 8 bases and the J segment 2 bases; nucleotides outside the gene matches: 6. The CDR3 bases are TGTGCCAGCTCGTCGGGAGGGATCACAGATACGCAGTATTTT. This sequence encodes CASSSGGITDTQYF.

This clonotype was seen only a few times. V usage is TRBV3-1 and J usage is TRBJ1-3; D is ambiguous. Germline V gene lookup returns CDR1 LGHDT and CDR2 YNNKEL (reference sequence). This CDR3 has 15 amino acids. Deletions cut 0 bases from V and 2 bases from J, with 8 bases between. The CDR3 DNA sequence: TGTGCCAGCAGCCAAGATCCCGGGACTGGAAACACCATATATTTT. This translates into CASSQDPGTGNTIYF.

The chain is built from TRBV3-1 and TRBJ2-7; D might be TRBD2 (6 bases). Trimming removed 1 base at V and 5 bases at J, with 9 bases between. Germline V gives CDR1 LGHDT, CDR2 YNNKEL (reference sequence). The CDR3 covers 13 residues. As DNA, the CDR3 is TGTGCCAGCAGCCAAGTTTGGAGGGACGAGCAGTACTTC. It specifies CASSQVWRDEQYF.

The rearrangement uses TRBV7-3 and TRBJ1-3; possible D gene TRBD1, 5 bases. The CDR3 runs to 14 residues. CDR1 SGHTA and CDR2 FQGTGA come from the germline V gene. V gave up 2 bases and J gave up 3 bases, with 8 bases separating them. The CDR3 is CASSLRGVGNTIYF. For the CDR3, the DNA is TGTGCCAGCAGCTTACGGGGGGTTGGAAACACCATATATTTT.

This clonotype was detected many times. CDR3 sequence reads: CASSIQGGTDTQYF. CDR3 DNA sequence: TGCGCCAGCAGCATACAGGGCGGCACAGATACGCAGTATTTT. The chain recombines TRBV5-1 with TRBJ2-3; weak D call: TRBD1 (6 bases). V shed 4 bases and J shed 1 base, with 10 bases lying between them. In germline, CDR1 is SGHRS, CDR2 YFSETQ. CDR3 length: 14 amino acids.

This clonotype has a count of ten or more. The V call is TRBV11-3, the J call TRBJ2-1, with TRBD2 as a possible D gene (5 bases). The CDR3 spans 12 residues. Germline CDR1 and CDR2: SGHNT and YENEEA. The V and J ends lost 5 bases and 6 bases respectively, with 8 bases between them. In DNA form, the CDR3 reads TGTGCCAGCAGCGGGAGATTCAATGAGCAGTTCTTC. As protein: CASSGRFNEQFF.

The chain employs TRBV20-1 and TRBJ2-7, with 9 nucleotides matching TRBD2. The germline V gene encodes CDR1 DFQATT and CDR2 SNEGSKA (reference sequence). V shed 5 bases, J shed 6 bases, and the junction held 5 bases outside the gene matches. The CDR3 has 12 amino acids. This CDR3 reads CSARGLATEQYF. For the CDR3, the DNA is TGCAGTGCTCGGGGACTAGCAACCGAGCAGTACTTC.

This clonotype was counted between two and nine times. The rearrangement joins TRBV12-3 or TRBV12-4 to TRBJ1-5; D gene ambiguous. The CDR3 covers 13 residues. V lost 6 bases and J lost 7, with 13 bases in between. Here the CDR3 DNA reads TGTGCCAGCAGCCCCCAGTCGGGGCAGCCCCAGCATTTT. It is translated as CASSPQSGQPQHF.

This clonotype was counted at least ten times. V is TRBV20-1 and J is TRBJ2-7, with D perhaps matching TRBD1 or TRBD2 (5 bases each). The germline CDR1 and CDR2 sequences are DFQATT and SNEGSKA (reference sequence). V was shortened by 5 bases and J by 2 bases, with 16 bases between the two germline ends. The CDR3 runs to 14 residues. The CDR3 loop reads CSAPSGTKTYEQYF. CDR3 DNA: TGCAGTGCTCCATCCGGGACGAAGACCTACGAGCAGTACTTC.

This clonotype was counted only a few times. This chain links TRBV7-6 with TRBJ1-5; D is undetermined. Trimming removed 1 base at V and 3 bases at J, with 10 bases between. The CDR3 has 15 residues. The V gene's germline CDR1 is SGHVS and CDR2 FNYEAQ. The CDR3: CASSLGSGSNQPQHF. The CDR3 DNA sequence: TGTGCCAGCAGCTTAGGTTCAGGATCCAATCAGCCCCAGCATTTT.

The chain recombines TRBV28 with TRBJ2-7, with 12 bases aligning to TRBD2. CDR1 is MDHEN, CDR2 SYDVKM, per germline. CDR3 length equals 14 residues. Losses at the gene ends were 5 bases for V and 5 bases for J; bases not matched to a gene: 4. The CDR3 nucleotides read TGTGCCAGCAGTACGACTAGCGGGAGAGACGAGCAGTACTTC. Protein product: CASSTTSGRDEQYF.

This clonotype came up a few times. V usage is TRBV27 and J usage is TRBJ2-2, with no clear D. The germline CDR1 and CDR2 sequences are MNHEY and SMNVEV (reference sequence). This CDR3 is built from 15 residues. Trimming removed 3 bases from V and 2 bases from J, with 10 bases in between. CDR3 in DNA: TGTGCCAGCAGTTTTCGGAACGCAAACACCGGGGAGCTGTTTTTT. This codes for CASSFRNANTGELFF.

This clonotype was found a few times. Germline is not matched at one junction end, which may reflect a read error. This rearrangement joins TRBV27 to TRBJ1-2; 8 nucleotides line up with TRBD1. CDR1 is MNHEY, CDR2 SMNVEV, per germline (reference sequence). The CDR3 is 12 amino acids. The CDR3, as DNA: TGTGTCAGCAGTTCGGGACAGGATGGCTACACCTTC. Translating it yields CVSSSGQDGYTF.

This clonotype turned up a few times. The chain has TRBV5-1 and TRBJ2-3; TRBD2 is a possible D gene (5 bases). The V gene's germline CDR1 is SGHRS and CDR2 YFSETQ. V dropped 2 bases and J dropped 1 base, with 14 bases sitting between them. This CDR3 is built from 16 residues. The CDR3 reads CASSFFYGGRTDTQYF. CDR3 in DNA: TGCGCCAGCAGCTTTTTCTATGGAGGACGCACAGATACGCAGTATTTT.

The chain couples TRBV24-1 to TRBJ2-1, with 9 positions matching TRBD2. CDR1 and CDR2 from the germline V gene are KGHDR and SFDVKD. V trimming: 9 bases; J trimming: 7 bases; junction bases outside the gene matches: 9. The CDR3 totals 14 residues. Written as DNA, the CDR3 is TGTGCCACCGGTTTAGCGGGAGAAGGTAATGAGCAGTTCTTC. Protein product: CATGLAGEGNEQFF.

CDR3 sequence (DNA): TGTGCCATCACCACTCTAGCGGCCGCGAACACCGGGGAGCTGTTTTTT. It translates to CAITTLAAANTGELFF. The rearrangement joins TRBV10-3 to TRBJ2-2; the match to TRBD2 covers 7 bases. The V gene end was trimmed by 7 bases and the J gene end by 0 bases; junction bases not matched to a gene: 8. Looked up from germline, CDR1 is ENHRY and CDR2 is SYGVKD. The CDR3 loop spans 16 amino acids.

The sample holds a few counts of this clonotype. The V and J genes are TRBV6-1 and TRBJ1-2; the D gene is possibly TRBD1 (6 bases). This CDR3 has 13 residues. Germline V gene data show CDR1 as MNHNS and CDR2 as SASEGT. The ends were cut back, 6 bases at V and 12 bases at J, with 20 bases in the middle. This CDR3 is CASSQVTGRANTF. The CDR3 DNA is TGTGCCAGCAGCCAAGTTACAGGGCGCGCCAACACCTTC.

This clonotype was counted between two and nine times. This chain joins TRBV28 and TRBJ2-3; 7 bases fit TRBD1. V trimming: 2 bases; J trimming: 4 bases; junction bases outside the gene matches: 6. The germline V gene has CDR1 MDHEN and CDR2 SYDVKM. CDR3 length equals 15 residues. Written as DNA, the CDR3 is TGTGCCAGCAGTTTACCGCAGGGGGTTGCAGATACGCAGTATTTT. Encoded protein: CASSLPQGVADTQYF.

The V call is TRBV28, the J call TRBJ2-5, with 8 bases matching TRBD1. CDR3 length equals 15 residues. Germline assignment: CDR1 MDHEN and CDR2 SYDVKM. V lost 3 bases and J lost 1; bases outside the gene matches: 4. CDR3 amino acids: CASSFLDRAQETQYF. CDR3 DNA sequence: TGTGCCAGCAGTTTTTTGGACAGGGCCCAAGAGACCCAGTACTTC.